These T cell receptor beta chains were read from a single sample in a study of blood T cells in healthy people across ages. TCRdb re-called the 5' RACE reads with MiXCR, one entry per CDR3 protein. Of 630,000 or so distinct CDR3 sequences listed, approximately 30% are singletons. The sample comprised blood. Source of these receptors: a woman older than 75 in good health. The conserved cysteine and the conserved F or W are not part of the CDR3 here.

v_gene	j_gene	CDR3aa
TRBV5-1	TRBJ2-5	ASSRGTGKQETQY
TRBV5-4	TRBJ1-4	ASSTGGTTNEKLF
TRBV9	TRBJ2-6	ASSAQPQGAGANVLT
TRBV7-2	TRBJ2-1	ASSPWIANEQF
TRBV3-1	TRBJ1-2	ASSQGRYYGYT
TRBV27	TRBJ1-2	ASSLSEGASYGYT
TRBV4-2	.	ASSQDLVGGRYYEQY
TRBV27	TRBJ1-4	ASSLSYNEKLF
TRBV7-8	TRBJ2-1	ASSPLAGWDEQF
TRBV6-6	TRBJ1-4	ATTSRPPATNEKLF
TRBV20-1	TRBJ2-7	SAASGSYEQY
TRBV7-2	TRBJ2-1	ASSKRAGGSSYNEQF
TRBV29-1	TRBJ2-2	SVDYRATGELF
TRBV28	TRBJ1-6	ATVQGNNSPLH
TRBV28	TRBJ2-7	ASSLTGLVYEQY
TRBV6-2/TRBV6-3	TRBJ2-3	ASSYPLGLAGPNTDTQY
TRBV7-2	TRBJ1-1	ASSLRGFNTEAF
TRBV20-1	TRBJ1-1	SARNGAAGEAF
TRBV6-5	TRBJ2-5	ASSQTGGGPFQETQY
TRBV20-1	TRBJ2-3	SAETSGVSDTQY
TRBV7-6	TRBJ1-4	ASSSDATNEKLF
TRBV11-3	TRBJ2-1	ASSPRKAGGYNEQF
TRBV6-2/TRBV6-3	TRBJ1-2	ASTIGGQGNGYT
TRBV7-9	TRBJ1-2	ASSLAQAGFYGYT
TRBV10-3	TRBJ1-6	AIGWTGPNSPLH
TRBV6-2/TRBV6-3	TRBJ1-2	ASSYRQFGYT
TRBV6-1	TRBJ2-7	ASSEGYSISYEQY